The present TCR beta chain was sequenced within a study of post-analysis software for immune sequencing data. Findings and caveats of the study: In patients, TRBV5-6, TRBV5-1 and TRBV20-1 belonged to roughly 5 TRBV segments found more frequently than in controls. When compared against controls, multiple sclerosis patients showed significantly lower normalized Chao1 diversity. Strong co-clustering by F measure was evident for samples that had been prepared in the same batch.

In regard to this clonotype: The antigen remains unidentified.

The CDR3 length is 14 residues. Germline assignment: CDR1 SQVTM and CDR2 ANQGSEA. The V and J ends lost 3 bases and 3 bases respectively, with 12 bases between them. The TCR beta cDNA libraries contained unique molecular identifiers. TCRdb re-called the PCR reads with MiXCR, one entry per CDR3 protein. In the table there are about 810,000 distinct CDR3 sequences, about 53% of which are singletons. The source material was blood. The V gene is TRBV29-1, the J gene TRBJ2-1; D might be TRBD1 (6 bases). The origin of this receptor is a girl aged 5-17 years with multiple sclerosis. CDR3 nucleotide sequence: TGCAGCGTTGAGTCAGGGGCCGTCTACAATGAGCAGTTCTTC. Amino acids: CSVESGAVYNEQFF.